The 30 T cell receptor beta chains reported below all come from one sample, sequenced in a study of cytomegalovirus exposure and HLA in healthy donors. 60 Vbeta and 13 Jbeta primers were used in PCR. TCRdb's table, derived via immunoSEQ multiplex PCR, lists solely in-frame clones and lacks some. The sample comprises some 170,000 clones, roughly 81% of which are singletons, and roughly 4.5% rests with the top ten. The source material was PBMCs. The source of these receptors is a woman aged 18-29 years in good health and CMV-seropositive.

CDR3 sequence: CASTPGAPPPYEQYF. As DNA, the CDR3 is TGTGCCAGCACGCCAGGGGCCCCGCCCCCCTACGAGCAGTACTTC. This chain links TRBV6-5 with TRBJ2-7, with D perhaps matching TRBD1 (6 bases). Trimming removed 7 bases at V and 2 bases at J, with 18 bases between. The CDR3 spans 15 residues. The germline V gene has CDR1 MNHEY and CDR2 SVGAGI.

The chain has TRBV28 and TRBJ2-7; TRBD1 is a possible D gene (6 bases). Per the germline V gene, CDR1 is MDHEN and CDR2 is SYDVKM. V dropped 5 bases and J dropped 2 bases, with 13 bases sitting between them. The CDR3 contains 14 residues. DNA for the CDR3: TGTGCCAGCAGTCCCCTAGGGGGTACCTACGAGCAGTACTTC. It yields the protein CASSPLGGTYEQYF.

This chain uses TRBV9 with TRBJ1-1; perhaps TRBD1 as D (6 bases). This CDR3 comprises 14 residues. CDR1 is SGDLS and CDR2 is YYNGEE in the germline V gene. V was cut by 4 bases and J by 0 bases, with 10 bases left in between. The CDR3 DNA sequence: TGTGCCAGCAGCCCCAGGACAGTGAACACTGAAGCTTTCTTT. It specifies CASSPRTVNTEAFF.

The V and J genes are TRBV5-1 and TRBJ1-6; the D is unclear. The CDR3 runs to 15 residues. The germline V gene has CDR1 SGHRS and CDR2 YFSETQ. Trimming left V 3 bases short and J 7 bases short, with 14 bases between. The CDR3 nucleotides are TGCGCCAGCAGCTCACCCGAAGGCGGGAATTCACCCCTCCACTTT. This sequence encodes CASSSPEGGNSPLHF. Drawing the rest from reference TRBV5-1 and TRBJ1-6, the complete variable domain is KAGVTQTPRYLIKTRGQQVTLSCSPISGHRSVSWYQQTPGQGLQFLFEYFSETQRNKGNFPGRFSGRQFSNSRSEMNVSTLELGDSALYLCASSSPEGGNSPLHFGNGTRLTVT.

This clone was picked up a small number of times. This chain uses TRBV6-5 with TRBJ1-2; tentative D call: TRBD1 (6 bases). V was trimmed by 6 bases and J by 6 bases, leaving 20 bases between them. The CDR3 has 15 amino acids. Germline assignment: CDR1 MNHEY and CDR2 SVGAGI. The CDR3 DNA is TGTGCCAGCAGCCACCAATCCGGACAGCGCGATGGCTACACCTTC. As protein: CASSHQSGQRDGYTF.

The chain carries TRBV27 and TRBJ2-5; TRBD2 matches at 7 bases. CDR1 MNHEY and CDR2 SMNVEV come from the germline V gene (reference sequence). V shed 5 bases and J 4 bases; nucleotides not matched to a gene: 7. This CDR3 is 14 amino acids long. This chain's CDR3 is CASSAFSGRETQYF. The CDR3 coding sequence is TGTGCCAGCAGTGCCTTTAGCGGGCGAGAGACCCAGTACTTC.

This clone has a single count. The J gene is TRBJ2-7, the V gene TRBV6-6; 8 nucleotides align to TRBD1. CDR1 MNHNY and CDR2 SVGAGI come from the germline V gene (reference sequence). The CDR3 consists of 14 residues. V shed 2 bases and J 2 bases; nucleotides not matched to a gene: 2. CDR3 nucleotide sequence: TGTGCCAGCAGTTACGACAGGGGCGCCTACGAGCAGTACTTC. It translates to CASSYDRGAYEQYF.

This clone was seen a handful of times. The chain is built from TRBV28 and TRBJ2-7; 12 bases line up with TRBD2. The germline gives CDR1 MDHEN, CDR2 SYDVKM. The CDR3 is 13 residues long. With 8 bases clipped from V and 1 base from J, the junction kept 0 bases outside the gene matches. The CDR3 nucleotides are TGTGCCAGCGGACTAGCGGGGTCCTACGAGCAGTACTTC. This codes for CASGLAGSYEQYF. Drawing the rest from reference TRBV28 and TRBJ2-7, the complete variable domain is DVKVTQSSRYLVKRTGEKVFLECVQDMDHENMFWYRQDPGLGLRLIYFSYDVKMKEKGDIPEGYSVSREKKERFSLILESASTNQTSMYLCASGLAGSYEQYFGPGTRLTVT.

The chain is built from TRBV21-1 and TRBJ2-2; the table names TRBD2, a call not compared with the DNA. TRBV21-1 is marked as a pseudogene. CDR3 length equals 20 residues. CDR3 amino acids: CASSKAGALERGKRTGELFF. The CDR3 DNA sequence: TGTGCCAGCAGCAAAGCCGGCGCTTTGGAGCGGGGGAAGCGCACCGGGGAGCTGTTTTTT.

The chain is built from TRBV29-1 and TRBJ2-5; 10 bases match TRBD1. The CDR3 runs 14 residues. The J segment lost 12 bases and the V segment lost 8 bases, leaving 18 bases of the junction unmatched. Germline CDR1 SQVTM, CDR2 ANQGSEA. The CDR3: CSIRKGTGDGRKYF. Written as DNA, the CDR3 is TGCAGCATCCGAAAGGGGACAGGGGATGGTAGGAAGTACTTC.

The chain combines TRBV6-6 with TRBJ1-1; D possibly corresponds to TRBD1 (6 bases). Between the trimmed V and J ends, which lost 6 bases and 5 bases, there was a span of 16 bases. The germline gives CDR1 MNHNY, CDR2 SVGAGI (reference sequence). This CDR3 is built from 14 residues. CDR3 protein: CASSPGHSRTEAFF. The CDR3 DNA reads as TGTGCCAGCAGCCCGGGACATAGTCGAACTGAAGCTTTCTTT.

This clone was counted only a few times. The chain recombines TRBV5-1 with TRBJ2-2; D is unresolved. CDR3 size: 16 residues. CDR1 and CDR2 (germline): SGHRS, YFSETQ. Trimming took 3 bases from V and 0 from J, leaving 12 bases between them. The CDR3 DNA reads as TGCGCCAGCAGCTCCGCAGTCTTCGCGAACACCGGGGAGCTGTTTTTT. As protein: CASSSAVFANTGELFF.

This clone was counted a few times. The V gene is TRBV25-1, the J gene TRBJ2-2; TRBD1 might be the D (5 bases). The V end lost 5 bases, the J end lost 7 bases, and 14 bases lay between the germline ends. Germline-derived CDR1 and CDR2 are MGHDK and SYGVNS. The CDR3 sequence is 14 residues long. The chain's CDR3 is CASSMTADVGELFF. CDR3 in DNA: TGTGCCAGCAGTATGACAGCAGACGTCGGGGAGCTGTTTTTT.

The chain recombines TRBV15 with TRBJ2-2; 7 bases are shared with TRBD1. The CDR3 is made up of 17 amino acids. J was trimmed by 5 bases and V by 5 bases; bases with no gene match: 14. From germline, CDR1 is LNHNV and CDR2 YYDKDF (reference sequence). CDR3 sequence: CATSRAHRGRGTGELFF. For the CDR3, the DNA is TGTGCCACCAGCCGAGCTCATAGGGGGCGCGGGACCGGGGAGCTGTTTTTT.

This clone was seen a few times. The rearrangement joins TRBV11-2 to TRBJ2-1; D not certain. From germline, CDR1 is SGHAT and CDR2 FQNNGV. Trimming removed 5 bases from V and 10 bases from J, with 15 bases in between. The CDR3 covers 13 residues. The chain's CDR3 is CASSPPWSGEQFF. The CDR3 DNA reads as TGTGCCAGCAGCCCCCCCTGGAGTGGCGAGCAGTTCTTC.

V is TRBV11-1 and J is TRBJ2-6; the match to TRBD1 covers 7 bases. J was trimmed by 3 bases and V by 5 bases; bases with no gene match: 7. Germline CDR1 is SGHAT and CDR2 is FQDESV (reference sequence). This CDR3 region has 16 residues. The chain's CDR3 is CASSADRAGGANVLTF. The CDR3 DNA reads TGTGCCAGCAGCGCCGACAGGGCAGGTGGGGCCAACGTCCTGACTTTC.

The chain joins TRBV5-1 to TRBJ2-2; 12 positions match TRBD2. The CDR3 spans 16 residues. The J segment lost 7 bases and the V segment lost 4 bases, leaving 8 bases of the junction unmatched. From germline, CDR1 is SGHRS and CDR2 YFSETQ. The CDR3, as DNA: TGCGCCAGCAGCCCCCTAGCGGGGGGGCCAGACGGGGAGCTGTTTTTT. Its protein product is CASSPLAGGPDGELFF.

Notes on this clone: A junction end diverges from the germline sequence, so it may reflect a read error. The V gene is TRBV7-9, the J gene TRBJ1-2, with a weak D call TRBD1 (5 bases). Germline values: CDR1 SEHNR, CDR2 FQNEAQ (reference sequence). The CDR3 is 17 residues long. CDR3 bases: TGTTCCAGCAGCCCCGGATTTAGGGGAAAAAGTGACTATGGCTACACCTTC. It specifies CSSSPGFRGKSDYGYTF.

This chain uses TRBV6-6 with TRBJ2-7; possible D gene TRBD1, 5 bases. Germline CDR1 is MNHNY and CDR2 is SVGAGI (reference sequence). CDR3 length: 15 amino acids. Deletions cut 7 bases from V and 4 bases from J, with 20 bases between. This chain's CDR3 is CASKSTLGRTYEQYF. The DNA of the CDR3 is TGTGCCAGCAAGAGTACCCTGGGTCGGACATACGAGCAGTACTTC.

The V gene is TRBV7-9, the J gene TRBJ2-6; no firm D call. Trimming took off 1 base at V and 4 bases at J, with 8 bases between the two ends. Germline V gene sequence: CDR1 SEHNR, CDR2 FQNEAQ (reference sequence). The CDR3 has 15 amino acids. CDR3 loop: CASSLVIAGANVLTF. The CDR3 coding sequence is TGTGCCAGCAGCTTAGTTATAGCCGGGGCCAACGTCCTGACTTTC. Using reference TRBV7-9 and TRBJ2-6 for the parts outside the CDR3, the full variable domain is DTGVSQNPRHKITKRGQNVTFRCDPISEHNRLYWYRQTLGQGPEFLTYFQNEAQLEKSRLLSDRFSAERPKGSFSTLEIQRTEQGDSAMYLCASSLVIAGANVLTFGAGSRLTVL.

This clone was counted a single time. This chain uses TRBV7-2 with TRBJ1-6, with D possibly being TRBD1 (6 bases). From germline, CDR1 is SGHTA and CDR2 FQGNSA. V was pared by 5 bases and J by 8 bases, with 13 bases between. This CDR3 comprises 14 residues. The CDR3 loop is CASSIGGGYSPLHF. The CDR3, as DNA: TGTGCCAGCAGCATAGGGGGGGGCTATTCACCCCTCCACTTT.

The chain is built from TRBV4-1 and TRBJ1-1; 8 bases are shared with TRBD1. The CDR3 sequence is 16 residues long. J lost 6 bases, V lost 1 base, and 10 bases had no gene match. The V gene's germline CDR1 is MGHRA and CDR2 YSYEKL. The CDR3 reads CASSQGFLTGDPEAFF. The CDR3 nucleotides are TGCGCCAGCAGCCAAGGCTTTTTGACAGGGGATCCTGAAGCTTTCTTT.

The gene calls are TRBV28 and TRBJ1-6; no firm D call. V was shortened by 3 bases and J by 2 bases, with 8 bases between the two germline ends. The CDR3 spans 15 residues. Per the germline V gene, CDR1 is MDHEN and CDR2 is SYDVKM. The CDR3 is CASSFGQAYNSPLHF. The CDR3 DNA reads TGTGCCAGCAGTTTTGGCCAGGCCTATAATTCACCCCTCCACTTT.

The chain joins TRBV7-9 to TRBJ1-1, with D possibly matching TRBD1 (5 bases). Germline V lookup: CDR1 SEHNR, CDR2 FQNEAQ (reference sequence). There are 11 residues in the CDR3. V lost 11 bases and J 4 bases, leaving 11 bases between the germline ends. The CDR3: CAGTQGTEAFF. CDR3 DNA: TGTGCCGGCACCCAGGGCACTGAAGCTTTCTTT.

The V call is TRBV28, the J call TRBJ1-5; D perhaps matches TRBD1 (6 bases). The ends were cut back, 2 bases at V and 6 bases at J, with 17 bases in the middle. CDR1 MDHEN and CDR2 SYDVKM come from the germline V gene. This CDR3 contains 16 residues. The CDR3: CASSLGHRDSGQPQHF. The CDR3 DNA sequence: TGTGCCAGCAGTTTAGGCCACAGGGATTCGGGTCAGCCCCAGCATTTT.

The chain joins TRBV18 to TRBJ1-5, with D possibly being TRBD1 (5 bases). V lost 5 bases, J lost 12 bases, and 14 bases lay in between. This CDR3 is built from 12 residues. The germline gives CDR1 KGHSH, CDR2 LQKENI. Written as DNA, the CDR3 is TGTGCCAGCTCAGGGGGGGATTTGGGCCAGCATTTT. Translated, it gives CASSGGDLGQHF. Using reference TRBV18 and TRBJ1-5 for the parts outside the CDR3, the full variable domain is NAGVMQNPRHLVRRRGQEARLRCSPMKGHSHVYWYRQLPEEGLKFMVYLQKENIIDESGMPKERFSAEFPKEGPSILRIQQVVRGDSAAYFCASSGGDLGQHFGDGTRLSIL.

V usage is TRBV4-3 and J usage is TRBJ2-5; tentatively, D is TRBD1 (5 bases). The CDR3 length is 13 residues. V lost 4 bases, J lost 1 base, and 7 bases lay in between. CDR1 is LGHNA, CDR2 YSLEER, per germline. This chain's CDR3 is CASSRQGQETQYF. Written as DNA, the CDR3 is TGCGCCAGCAGCCGGCAGGGCCAAGAGACCCAGTACTTC.

The rearrangement uses TRBV11-1 and TRBJ1-2, with D unclear. Germline CDR1 and CDR2: SGHAT and FQDESV (reference sequence). This CDR3 contains 15 residues. The ends were cut back, 5 bases at V and 0 bases at J, with 13 bases in the middle. CDR3 nucleotide sequence: TGTGCCAGCAGCCCCGGACTCTTATCTAACTATGGCTACACCTTC. This encodes CASSPGLLSNYGYTF.

This chain joins TRBV15 and TRBJ1-4, with D perhaps TRBD1 (5 bases). CDR3 length: 14 residues. Trimming removed 0 bases from V and 8 bases from J, with 10 bases in between. Germline CDR1 reads LNHNV; CDR2 reads YYDKDF (reference sequence). The CDR3 here is CATSRDRDGEKLFF. CDR3 sequence (DNA): TGTGCCACCAGCAGAGACAGGGATGGCGAAAAACTGTTTTTT. The full variable domain, completed using reference TRBV15 and TRBJ1-4, is DAMVIQNPRYQVTQFGKPVTLSCSQTLNHNVMYWYQQKSSQAPKLLFHYYDKDFNNEADTPDNFQSRRPNTSFCFLDIRSPGLGDTAMYLCATSRDRDGEKLFFGSGTQLSVL.

This clone was seen a handful of times. The genes are TRBV11-2 and TRBJ2-3; the match to TRBD1 covers 9 bases. The V and J ends lost 1 base and 4 bases, in that order; junction bases with no gene match: 6. Looked up from germline, CDR1 is SGHAT and CDR2 is FQNNGV. This CDR3 is built from 16 residues. Written as DNA, the CDR3 is TGTGCCAGCAGCTTAGGGGGACAGGGCGGAGCAGATACGCAGTATTTT. This sequence encodes CASSLGGQGGADTQYF.